This is a list of T cell receptor beta chains from one sample in a study of shared clonotypes between healthy human individuals. The repertoire was sequenced with immunoSEQ multiplex PCR; TCRdb's copy has only in-frame clones and lacks some. This sample has 2 million to 2.5 million clones, with roughly 92% found just once. The specimen was naive CD4+ T cells from PBMCs. The receptors were gathered from a man in his late teens or twenties in good health. Some clones in this sample may be carry-over from other donors' samples. CDR3s include the opening cysteine and the closing phenylalanine or tryptophan. The D gene is left open where the match is weak. Clone size is not always given. Where it is, it says once, few, many or a class for expanded clones.

CDR3aa	CDR3nt	v_gene	j_gene	d_gene	abundance
CASTPGGLGNTIYF	TGTGCCAGCACCCCCGGGGGCTTAGGCAACACCATATATTTT	TRBV9	TRBJ1-3	NA	NA
CASSPLSSISQPQHF	TGTGCCAGCAGTCCTCTTTCTTCCATCTCTCAGCCCCAGCATTTT	TRBV2	TRBJ1-5	NA	NA
CASSPDRVSGNTIYF	TGTGCCAGCAGCCCAGACAGGGTCTCTGGAAACACCATATATTTT	TRBV7-8	TRBJ1-3	TRBD1	NA
CASSSSFEYQGNEQFF	TGTGCCAGCAGCTCCTCTTTTGAATACCAGGGGAATGAGCAGTTCTTC	TRBV5-6	TRBJ2-1	NA	NA
CASSPSWDIQYF	TGTGCCAGCAGTCCCTCGTGGGACATTCAGTACTTC	TRBV28	TRBJ2-4	NA	NA
CASSLFTMNTEAFF	TGCGCCAGCAGCTTGTTCACGATGAACACTGAAGCTTTCTTT	TRBV5-1	TRBJ1-1	NA	few
CASSYGQGVGTGELFF	TGTGCCAGCAGTTACGGGCAGGGGGTAGGCACCGGGGAGCTGTTTTTT	TRBV6-5	TRBJ2-2	TRBD1	NA
CASSLFSGGSYNEQFF	TGCGCCAGCAGCTTGTTTAGCGGGGGTTCCTACAATGAGCAGTTCTTC	TRBV5-1	TRBJ2-1	TRBD2	NA
CASNLQGVGANVLTF	TGTGCCAGCAACCTCCAGGGGGTAGGGGCCAACGTCCTGACTTTC	TRBV28	TRBJ2-6	TRBD1	NA
CASRLGSTGELFF	TGTGCCAGCAGACTGGGTAGTACCGGGGAGCTGTTTTTT	TRBV6-1	TRBJ2-2	NA	NA
CSVEHRRTGPLAF	TGCAGCGTTGAACACCGACGGACAGGCCCTCTCGCCTTC	TRBV29-1	TRBJ1-2	TRBD1	NA
CAITEDRATVYEQYF	TGTGCCATCACCGAAGACAGGGCTACCGTCTACGAGCAGTACTTC	TRBV10-3	TRBJ2-7	TRBD1	NA
CASSLDMPVYGNTIYF	TGTGCCAGCAGCTTAGATATGCCGGTGTACGGAAACACCATATATTTT	TRBV7-9	TRBJ1-3	NA	NA
CASYRPLNTEAFF	TGTGCCAGCTACCGACCCCTGAACACTGAAGCTTTCTTT	TRBV6-1	TRBJ1-1	NA	few
CASSLGSRNQPQHF	TGTGCCAGCAGCTTAGGATCCAGAAATCAGCCCCAGCATTTT	TRBV7-2	TRBJ1-5	NA	NA
CASSRTRDSRGEQYF	TGTGCCAGTAGTCGGACCCGGGACAGCCGTGGGGAGCAGTACTTC	TRBV19	TRBJ2-7	TRBD1	NA
CASSRAADSYNEQFF	TGTGCCAGCAGCCGCGCCGCGGACTCCTACAATGAGCAGTTCTTC	TRBV6-5	TRBJ2-1	NA	NA
CASSLPGTVNTEAFF	TGTGCCAGCAGTCTCCCCGGGACAGTGAACACTGAAGCTTTCTTT	TRBV28	TRBJ1-1	TRBD1	NA
CASTRGSGANVLTF	TGTGCCAGCACCAGAGGCTCTGGGGCCAACGTCCTGACTTTC	TRBV28	TRBJ2-6	NA	NA
CASSSPDRVRTGELFF	TGTGCCAGCAGCTCGCCGGACAGGGTCCGCACCGGGGAGCTGTTTTTT	TRBV5-8	TRBJ2-2	TRBD1	NA
CASSLGRATDTQYF	TGTGCCAGCAGCTTAGGGCGGGCCACAGATACGCAGTATTTT	TRBV7-9	TRBJ2-3	NA	NA
CASSLRSAGTATNEKLFF	TGCGCCAGCAGCTTGCGGTCTGCGGGTACCGCAACTAATGAAAAACTGTTTTTT	TRBV5-1	TRBJ1-4	NA	NA
CASSSRQGPSPNTEAFF	TGTGCCAGCAGTAGCCGACAGGGGCCCTCCCCGAACACTGAAGCTTTCTTT	TRBV28	TRBJ1-1	TRBD1	NA
CASSLSAVMTYEQYF	TGTGCCAGCAGTTTATCTGCAGTAATGACCTACGAGCAGTACTTC	TRBV28	TRBJ2-7	NA	NA
CASSPRHQTYEQYF	TGTGCCAGCTCACCCCGACACCAGACCTACGAGCAGTACTTC	TRBV18	TRBJ2-7	NA	NA
CASSLAGGPSYEQYF	TGCGCCAGCAGCCTAGCGGGAGGGCCGTCCTACGAGCAGTACTTC	TRBV5-1	TRBJ2-7	TRBD2	NA
CASSNKGNREKLFF	TGTGCCAGCAGCAACAAGGGCAACAGGGAAAAACTGTTTTTT	TRBV7-9	TRBJ1-4	NA	NA
CASSPRGWGGGRPGELFF	TGTGCCAGCAGCCCGAGGGGGTGGGGAGGCGGCAGGCCCGGGGAGCTGTTTTTT	TRBV7-2	TRBJ2-2	NA	NA
CASSQGRGRNTEAFF	TGTGCCAGCAGCCAAGGAAGGGGACGGAACACTGAAGCTTTCTTT	TRBV14	TRBJ1-1	NA	NA
CASSFGKGTDTQYF	TGTGCCAGCAGCTTCGGCAAGGGCACAGATACGCAGTATTTT	TRBV11-3	TRBJ2-3	NA	NA
CASSEVWAEYEQYF	TGTGCCAGCAGTGAAGTTTGGGCCGAATACGAGCAGTACTTC	TRBV6-1	TRBJ2-7	NA	few
CASRGVELGDTEAFF	TGTGCCAGTAGGGGAGTTGAGTTGGGGGATACTGAAGCTTTCTTT	TRBV19	TRBJ1-1	NA	NA
CASGPNSGTGDDEAFF	TGTGCTAGTGGTCCGAATTCCGGGACAGGGGACGATGAAGCTTTCTTT	TRBV12-5	TRBJ1-1	TRBD1	NA
CASSVTNYGYTF	TGTGCCAGCAGTGTTACTAACTATGGCTACACCTTC	TRBV6-1	TRBJ1-2	NA	NA
CASSLERGGTEAFF	TGTGCCAGCAGCTTGGAAAGGGGGGGCACTGAAGCTTTCTTT	TRBV5-4	TRBJ1-1	NA	once
CASREGVISRQNTEAFF	TGTGCCAGCAGGGAGGGTGTGATATCCAGGCAGAACACTGAAGCTTTCTTT	TRBV2	TRBJ1-1	NA	NA
CATSRERDYLPYNEQFF	TGTGCCACCAGCAGAGAGAGGGACTACCTCCCCTACAATGAGCAGTTCTTC	TRBV15	TRBJ2-1	TRBD2	NA